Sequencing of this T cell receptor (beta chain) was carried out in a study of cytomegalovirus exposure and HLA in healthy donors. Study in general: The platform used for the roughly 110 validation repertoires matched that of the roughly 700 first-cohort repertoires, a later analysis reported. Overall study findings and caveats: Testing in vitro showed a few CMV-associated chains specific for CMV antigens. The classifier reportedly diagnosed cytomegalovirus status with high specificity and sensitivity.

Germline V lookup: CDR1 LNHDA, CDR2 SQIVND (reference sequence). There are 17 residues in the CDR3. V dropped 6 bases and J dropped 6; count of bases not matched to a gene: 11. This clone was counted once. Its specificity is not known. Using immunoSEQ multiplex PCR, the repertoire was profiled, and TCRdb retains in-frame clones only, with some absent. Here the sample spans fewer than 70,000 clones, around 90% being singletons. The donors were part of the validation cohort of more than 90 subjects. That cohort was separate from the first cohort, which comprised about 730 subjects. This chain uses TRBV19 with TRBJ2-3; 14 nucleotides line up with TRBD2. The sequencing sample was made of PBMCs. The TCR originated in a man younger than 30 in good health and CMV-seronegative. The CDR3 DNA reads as TGTGCCAGTAGCTTCGCCGGGACTAGCGGGAGCGTCGATACGCAGTATTTT. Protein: CASSFAGTSGSVDTQYF.